These 27 T cell receptor beta chains came from one sample sequenced in a study of cytotoxic CD8 clonotypes in ibrutinib-treated CLL. Clones were read by immunoSEQ multiplex PCR, and TCRdb kept only the in-frame ones, dropping some. The sample includes approximately 150,000 clones, about four fifths of them seen just once. Specimen: PBMCs, collected after 24 months of ibrutinib treatment. The receptors stem from a human donor with chronic lymphocytic leukemia.

V and J are TRBV5-6 and TRBJ1-2; no clear D gene. V was shortened by 2 bases and J by 5 bases, with 4 bases between the two germline ends. There are 11 residues in the CDR3. Germline assignment: CDR1 SGHDT and CDR2 YYEEEE. The CDR3 loop is CASSFWYGYTF. CDR3 bases: TGTGCCAGCAGCTTTTGGTATGGCTACACCTTC.

The chain uses TRBV2 and TRBJ2-2; D ambiguous. The CDR3 contains 16 residues. Per the germline V gene, CDR1 is SNHLY and CDR2 is FYNNEI. Trimming removed 6 bases at V and 2 bases at J, with 16 bases between. CDR3 sequence: CASRLITNSNTGELFF. In DNA form, the CDR3 reads TGTGCCAGCAGGCTTATAACGAACAGCAACACCGGGGAGCTGTTTTTT.

The V gene is TRBV6-8, the J gene TRBJ2-7; perhaps TRBD2 as D (6 bases). The CDR3 runs 17 residues. The germline V and J ends were trimmed by 6 bases and 9 bases, with 30 bases remaining between them. CDR1 is MNHGY, CDR2 SAAAGT, per germline. The CDR3 protein is CASSQWGDFARVVAQYF. The CDR3 coding sequence is TGTGCCAGCAGCCAATGGGGGGATTTCGCGCGGGTCGTCGCGCAGTACTTC.

V usage is TRBV9 and J usage is TRBJ1-5; no firm D call. V lost 2 bases and J 5 bases, leaving 17 bases between the germline ends. CDR1 and CDR2 from the germline V gene are SGDLS and YYNGEE. The CDR3 totals 16 residues. For the CDR3, the DNA is TGTGCCAGCAGCGTGCAGAGACGGACGGAGGATCAGCCCCAGCATTTT. This translates into CASSVQRRTEDQPQHF.

The chain combines TRBV18 with TRBJ1-2, with D possibly being TRBD1 (6 bases). The germline V gene has CDR1 KGHSH and CDR2 LQKENI. The CDR3 has 13 residues. Trimming took 5 bases from V and 0 from J, leaving 7 bases between them. Here the CDR3 DNA reads TGTGCCAGCTCAGAGGGGGCTAACTATGGCTACACCTTC. It specifies CASSEGANYGYTF.

The chain joins TRBV28 to TRBJ1-3, with D perhaps TRBD1 (6 bases). CDR1 is MDHEN, CDR2 SYDVKM, per germline. V lost 6 bases to trimming and J lost 4 bases, with 13 bases between them. CDR3 length: 14 residues. The CDR3 sequence: CASSRGQRGNTIYF. CDR3 DNA sequence: TGTGCCAGCAGCCGAGGACAGCGAGGAAACACCATATATTTT. Supplemented by reference TRBV28 and TRBJ1-3, the full variable domain reads DVKVTQSSRYLVKRTGEKVFLECVQDMDHENMFWYRQDPGLGLRLIYFSYDVKMKEKGDIPEGYSVSREKKERFSLILESASTNQTSMYLCASSRGQRGNTIYFGEGSWLTVV.

The chain is built from TRBV7-2 and TRBJ1-3, with D possibly matching TRBD1 (5 bases). There are 13 residues in the CDR3. Between the trimmed V and J ends, which lost 5 bases and 11 bases, there was a span of 16 bases. CDR1 is SGHTA, CDR2 FQGNSA, per germline. The CDR3 DNA sequence: TGTGCCAGCAGCCCGGGGCCAACGGAGGCCATATATTTT. This gives the protein CASSPGPTEAIYF.

This clone was counted a few times. The CDR3 is CASSLAAGGYTF. The CDR3 DNA reads TGCGCCAGCAGCTTGGCGGCCGGTGGCTACACCTTC. The chain links TRBV5-1 to TRBJ1-2; D unclear. Germline-derived CDR1 and CDR2 are SGHRS and YFSETQ. V shed 0 bases and J shed 7 bases, with 7 bases lying between them. The CDR3 length is 12 residues. The variable domain in full, with the rest retrieved from reference TRBV5-1 and TRBJ1-2, is KAGVTQTPRYLIKTRGQQVTLSCSPISGHRSVSWYQQTPGQGLQFLFEYFSETQRNKGNFPGRFSGRQFSNSRSEMNVSTLELGDSALYLCASSLAAGGYTFGSGTRLTVV.

The J gene is TRBJ1-4, the V gene TRBV15, with no clear D. The CDR3 runs to 14 residues. The germline V and J ends were trimmed by 4 bases and 4 bases, with 10 bases remaining between them. Germline CDR1 and CDR2: LNHNV and YYDKDF (reference sequence). The CDR3 nucleotides read TGTGCCACCAGCAAGGAGGGAATTAATGAAAAACTGTTTTTT. Encoded protein: CATSKEGINEKLFF. The full variable domain, with the rest looked up from reference TRBV15 and TRBJ1-4, is DAMVIQNPRYQVTQFGKPVTLSCSQTLNHNVMYWYQQKSSQAPKLLFHYYDKDFNNEADTPDNFQSRRPNTSFCFLDIRSPGLGDTAMYLCATSKEGINEKLFFGSGTQLSVL.

This sequence joins TRBV28 and TRBJ1-1; D uncertain. Germline lookup yields CDR1 MDHEN and CDR2 SYDVKM. This CDR3 comprises 12 residues. The ends were cut back, 7 bases at V and 0 bases at J, with 6 bases in the middle. The CDR3 DNA sequence: TGTGCCAGCACGAGGATGAACACTGAAGCTTTCTTT. Translating it yields CASTRMNTEAFF. The whole variable domain, remainder taken from reference TRBV28 and TRBJ1-1, is DVKVTQSSRYLVKRTGEKVFLECVQDMDHENMFWYRQDPGLGLRLIYFSYDVKMKEKGDIPEGYSVSREKKERFSLILESASTNQTSMYLCASTRMNTEAFFGQGTRLTVV.

The rearrangement joins TRBV18 to TRBJ1-1, with D hard to call. CDR3 size: 14 residues. Germline V gives CDR1 KGHSH, CDR2 LQKENI. V was pared by 2 bases and J by 1 base, with 8 bases between. The CDR3 nucleotides read TGTGCCAGCTCACCAATGGGATGGAACACTGAAGCTTTCTTT. It encodes CASSPMGWNTEAFF.

The V gene is TRBV4-1, the J gene TRBJ2-6; TRBD1 aligns across 9 bases. The V and J ends lost 5 bases and 1 base, in that order; junction bases with no gene match: 3. The CDR3 spans 16 residues. The V gene's germline CDR1 is MGHRA and CDR2 YSYEKL. The CDR3 DNA reads TGCGCCAGCAGCAAGGGACAGGGATCTGGGGCCAACGTCCTGACTTTC. Protein: CASSKGQGSGANVLTF.

This clone was seen once. This chain links TRBV10-2 with TRBJ1-1; D possibly corresponds to TRBD1 (6 bases). Germline V gene sequence: CDR1 WSHSY, CDR2 SAAADI. The ends were cut back, 4 bases at V and 1 base at J, with 16 bases in the middle. This CDR3 comprises 16 residues. CDR3 coding DNA: TGCGCCAGCAGTGTGGTCCTACAGGGATGGAACACTGAAGCTTTCTTT. Protein sequence: CASSVVLQGWNTEAFF.

The rearrangement uses TRBV7-2 and TRBJ1-1; D call uncertain. The germline V gene has CDR1 SGHTA and CDR2 FQGNSA. The CDR3 has 14 amino acids. V was pared by 6 bases and J by 6 bases, with 17 bases between. Here the CDR3 reads CASRMDYPGAEAFF. The CDR3 DNA reads TGTGCCAGCAGAATGGATTACCCCGGCGCTGAAGCTTTCTTT. Complete variable domain (other parts from reference TRBV7-2 and TRBJ1-1): GAGVSQSPSNKVTEKGKDVELRCDPISGHTALYWYRQSLGQGLEFLIYFQGNSAPDKSGLPSDRFSAERTGGSVSTLTIQRTQQEDSAVYLCASRMDYPGAEAFFGQGTRLTVV.

The chain couples TRBV5-6 to TRBJ2-7; D is perhaps TRBD2 (6 bases). Germline values: CDR1 SGHDT, CDR2 YYEEEE. The CDR3 covers 17 residues. Trimming removed 4 bases from V and 4 bases from J, with 24 bases in between. This chain's CDR3 is CASSPAGLTPSGYEQYF. DNA of the CDR3: TGTGCCAGCAGCCCTGCAGGACTAACCCCCTCGGGGTACGAGCAGTACTTC.

J is TRBJ2-1 and V is TRBV7-3, with D perhaps TRBD2 (6 bases). The CDR3 totals 12 residues. V was clipped by 2 bases and J by 9 bases, with 8 bases between them. The germline V gene encodes CDR1 SGHTA and CDR2 FQGTGA. The CDR3 spells CASSLPGGEQFF. DNA for the CDR3: TGTGCCAGCAGCTTACCCGGGGGTGAGCAGTTCTTC.

The CDR3 nucleotides are TGTGCCAGCAGTTACCTAGGCGATGGCTACACCTTC. Encoded protein: CASSYLGDGYTF. The chain recombines TRBV6-6 with TRBJ1-2; D gene uncertain. Trimming removed 2 bases from V and 6 bases from J, with 7 bases in between. This CDR3 region has 12 residues. Germline loops: CDR1 MNHNY, CDR2 SVGAGI (reference sequence).

The gene calls are TRBV7-2 and TRBJ2-1, with 8 bases fitting TRBD2. The junction had 10 bases not matched to a gene; V was cut back by 1 base and J by 8 bases. Per the germline V gene, CDR1 is SGHTA and CDR2 is FQGNSA. The CDR3 consists of 16 residues. CDR3 amino acids: CASSLGTGGTGDEQFF. CDR3 bases: TGTGCCAGCAGCTTAGGTACGGGAGGGACTGGGGATGAGCAGTTCTTC. Looking up the rest from reference TRBV7-2 and TRBJ2-1 gives the full variable domain: GAGVSQSPSNKVTEKGKDVELRCDPISGHTALYWYRQSLGQGLEFLIYFQGNSAPDKSGLPSDRFSAERTGGSVSTLTIQRTQQEDSAVYLCASSLGTGGTGDEQFFGPGTRLTVL.

This clone was detected only once. V and J are TRBV19 and TRBJ1-5; tentative D call: TRBD1 (5 bases). The CDR3 has 13 residues. Germline V CDR1 and CDR2: LNHDA, SQIVND (reference sequence). Trimming took 4 bases from V and 3 from J, leaving 7 bases between them. CDR3 coding DNA: TGTGCCAGTAGTAGACAGTACAATCAGCCCCAGCATTTT. The encoded protein is CASSRQYNQPQHF.

CDR3 sequence: CASSLVSARGNQPQHF. In nucleotides, the CDR3 is TGTGCCAGCAGCTTAGTGTCCGCTAGGGGCAATCAGCCCCAGCATTTT. The V gene is TRBV7-8, the J gene TRBJ1-5, with D unclear. The CDR3 extends over 16 amino acids. V dropped 1 base and J dropped 2 bases, with 12 bases sitting between them. Germline V gene lookup returns CDR1 SGHVS and CDR2 FQNEAQ.

This chain connects TRBV11-2 to TRBJ2-4, with TRBD2 matching over 12 bases. CDR3 length: 17 residues. Trimming removed 4 bases from V and 2 bases from J; junction bases left unmatched: 6. Germline V gene lookup returns CDR1 SGHAT and CDR2 FQNNGV. The CDR3 nucleotides are TGTGCCAGCAGCTCCCTAGCGGGAGGGCCTTCCAAAAACATTCAGTACTTC. Amino acids: CASSSLAGGPSKNIQYF.

The V call is TRBV7-3, the J call TRBJ1-2; D gene unclear. CDR1 SGHTA and CDR2 FQGTGA come from the germline V gene. The CDR3 runs 14 residues. V lost 6 bases and J 2 bases, leaving 13 bases between the germline ends. CDR3 amino acids: CASSPGHSNYGYTF. The CDR3 coding sequence is TGTGCCAGCAGTCCGGGCCATTCAAACTATGGCTACACCTTC.

This chain connects TRBV18 to TRBJ2-3; tentative D call: TRBD1 (5 bases). Germline values: CDR1 KGHSH, CDR2 LQKENI. Between the trimmed V and J ends, which lost 5 bases and 8 bases, there was a span of 17 bases. The CDR3 contains 14 residues. The CDR3 region has the DNA TGTGCCAGCTCATCAAAAGGGGAATGGGCTACGCAGTATTTT. Protein product: CASSSKGEWATQYF. The full variable domain, its missing parts supplied by reference TRBV18 and TRBJ2-3, is NAGVMQNPRHLVRRRGQEARLRCSPMKGHSHVYWYRQLPEEGLKFMVYLQKENIIDESGMPKERFSAEFPKEGPSILRIQQVVRGDSAAYFCASSSKGEWATQYFGPGTRLTVL.

In this sample, this clone turned up once. This sequence joins TRBV6-1 and TRBJ1-2; no reliable D call. Germline V CDR1 and CDR2: MNHNS, SASEGT. This CDR3 contains 14 residues. Trimming stripped 10 bases from V and 3 bases from J, with 18 bases between. The CDR3, as DNA: TGTGCCACCATCGTGGACCTCTACTACTATGGCTACACCTTC. Translating it yields CATIVDLYYYGYTF.

This rearrangement joins TRBV6-5 to TRBJ1-5; TRBD1 might be the D (6 bases). The V and J ends lost 6 bases and 3 bases respectively, with 15 bases between them. The germline V gene has CDR1 MNHEY and CDR2 SVGAGI. The CDR3 is 15 amino acids. The DNA for the CDR3 is TGTGCCAGCAGCAGGACAGCATTTACCAATCAGCCCCAGCATTTT. It yields the protein CASSRTAFTNQPQHF.

The chain has TRBV5-4 and TRBJ2-5, with 8 bases identical to TRBD2. Germline CDR1 reads SGHNT; CDR2 reads YYREEE (reference sequence). After removal of 4 bases from V and 2 bases from J, the junction contained 10 bases not matched to a gene. The CDR3 runs to 16 residues. The DNA for the CDR3 is TGTGCCAGCAGCCAAAAAACGGGGGGGACTCAAGAGACCCAGTACTTC. Residues: CASSQKTGGTQETQYF.

The chain links TRBV7-2 to TRBJ2-6; D unclear. V lost 2 bases and J lost 4, with 3 bases in between. The CDR3 has 13 amino acids. Germline V gene sequence: CDR1 SGHTA, CDR2 FQGNSA. In nucleotides, the CDR3 is TGTGCCAGCAGCTTATTGGGGGCCAACGTCCTGACTTTC. Its protein product is CASSLLGANVLTF. Using reference TRBV7-2 and TRBJ2-6 for the parts outside the CDR3, the full variable domain is GAGVSQSPSNKVTEKGKDVELRCDPISGHTALYWYRQSLGQGLEFLIYFQGNSAPDKSGLPSDRFSAERTGGSVSTLTIQRTQQEDSAVYLCASSLLGANVLTFGAGSRLTVL.